This T cell receptor (beta chain) was identified in a study of CD8 T cells in ankylosing spondylitis (dated by TCRdb to 2017 to 2019). Regarding the research as a whole: T cell receptor beta repertoires were profiled in healthy donors and ankylosing spondylitis patients so that disease-linked TCR variants could be found. The full study cohort comprised roughly 24 ankylosing spondylitis patients and roughly 100 healthy donors. Peripheral blood was sampled, and synovial fluid was additionally collected from ankylosing spondylitis patients. The paper's findings and limits, for the study overall: The disease-linked clones had a CD8+ phenotype and were found at relatively low frequencies in peripheral blood. Some motif variants were previously reported in synovial fluid and blood of reactive arthritis patients, suggesting common disease-initiation mechanisms. Blood from ankylosing spondylitis patients appeared to be characterized by a TCR beta motif composed of eight highly homologous amino acid variants. According to the report, matched synovial fluid samples from ankylosing spondylitis patients were significantly enriched for the disease-linked clones.

For sequencing, an Illumina HiSeq 2500 was employed. Quantitative 5'-RACE with molecular barcodes was used to prepare TCR beta libraries. Turning to the authors' computational methods: A new computational method based on a probabilistic model of VDJ rearrangement was used to identify disease-linked TCR variants. TCRdb applied fastp at Q25 and MiXCR to the public reads, then kept only in-frame beta chains. Under each unique CDR3 protein, matching rows form one entry showing the most common genes and DNA. The V and J calls shown here were made by TCRdb, not taken from the authors' results. The sample table contains 150,000 to 200,000 distinct CDR3 sequences; only one count was recorded for around 20% of them. The top ten clones comprise around 7.6% of the sample. Concerning this clonotype itself: Its target antigen remains unknown. Base qualities are not recorded, but no much larger clone differs from it by a single base.

The junction shows trimming of 6 bases on V and 1 base on J, plus 9 bases between the germline ends. For CDR1 and CDR2, the germline V gene (reference sequence) lists DFQATT and SNEGSKA. The CDR3 runs 13 residues from the cysteine to the phenylalanine. Only the CDR3 DNA stays, 39 bases, in frame from base 1. This chain joins TRBV20-1 to TRBJ2-2, with TRBD1 perhaps the D gene, on 5 matching bases. The receptor was isolated from a male donor with ankylosing spondylitis or in good health (not recorded which). The sample comprised blood, either unsorted or a sorted T cell fraction (not recorded which). The DNA reads TGCAGTGCGACCGGACAGAACACCGGGGAGCTGTTTTTT. Its amino acids are CSATGQNTGELFF.